This T cell receptor beta chain was retrieved from a study of blood T cell repertoires in COVID-19. Background on the study: Material from acute and convalescent COVID-19 was sourced from the United States, Italy and Spain.

Remarks on this clone: An end of the junction does not agree with germline; a read error may underlie this.

Patients in Seattle were enrolled during active infection, then followed longitudinally. The CDR3 runs 15 residues. Per the germline V gene, CDR1 is SEHNR and CDR2 is FQNEAQ (reference sequence). Repertoires were generated with immunoSEQ multiplex PCR, while TCRdb's copy carries only in-frame clones and drops some. The table records about 370,000 clones, around 92% of them present only once. This TCR was recovered from a woman between 25 and 40 years old with COVID-19, enrolled during active disease. The rearrangement joins TRBV7-9 to TRBJ1-2, with D maybe TRBD1 (6 bases). What was sequenced was peripheral blood. CDR3 DNA: TGTGCCAGCAGTTTAGTTCAGACAGGTGTCTATGGCTACACCTTC. This encodes CASSLVQTGVYGYTF.